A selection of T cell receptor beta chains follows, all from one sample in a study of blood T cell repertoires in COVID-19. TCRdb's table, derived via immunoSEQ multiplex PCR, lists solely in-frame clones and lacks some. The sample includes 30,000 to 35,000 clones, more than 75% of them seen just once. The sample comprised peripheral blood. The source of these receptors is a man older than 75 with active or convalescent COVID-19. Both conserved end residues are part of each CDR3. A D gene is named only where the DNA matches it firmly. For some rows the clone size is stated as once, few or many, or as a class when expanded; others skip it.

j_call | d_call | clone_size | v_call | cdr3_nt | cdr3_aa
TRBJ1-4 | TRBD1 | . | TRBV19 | TGTGCCAGTAGCCCGGAGCGGGACAGGGAAGGAGAAAAACTGTTTTTT | CASSPERDREGEKLFF
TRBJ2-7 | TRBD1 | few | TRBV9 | TGTGCCAGCAGCGTAGGCCGAGGGGGCGCGTTCTCCGAGCAGTACTTC | CASSVGRGGAFSEQYF
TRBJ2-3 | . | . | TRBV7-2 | TGTGCCAGCAGCTTAACCCCCTGGGGAGTGCGCACAGATACGCAGTATTTT | CASSLTPWGVRTDTQYF
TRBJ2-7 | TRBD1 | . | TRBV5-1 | TGCGCCAGCAGCTTGAAGGGGGCCCCCTCCTACGAGCAGTACTTC | CASSLKGAPSYEQYF
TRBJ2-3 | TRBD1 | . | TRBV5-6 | TGTGCCAGCAAGGGACAGGGCACAGATACGCAGTATTTT | CASKGQGTDTQYF
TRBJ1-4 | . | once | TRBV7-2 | TGTGCCAGCAGCTCCCCCTCTAATGAAAAACTGTTTTTT | CASSSPSNEKLFF
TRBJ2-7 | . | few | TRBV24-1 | TGTGCCACCGCAGAAGGCGGGGACGAGCAGTACTTC | CATAEGGDEQYF
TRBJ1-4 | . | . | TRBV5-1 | TGCGCCAGCAGCTTGGAGCGACAGCCGAATGAAAAACTGTTTTTT | CASSLERQPNEKLFF
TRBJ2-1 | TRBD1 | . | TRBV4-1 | TGCGCCAGCAGCCTTCCCCCGGGACAGGGGGCCGTTGAGCAGTTCTTC | CASSLPPGQGAVEQFF
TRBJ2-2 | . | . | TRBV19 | TGTGCCAGTAGTCCGGTCATGACCCCCAGGCCCGGGGAGCTGTTTTTT | CASSPVMTPRPGELFF
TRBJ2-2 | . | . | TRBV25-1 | TGTGCCAGCAGTGACCAGACTGCGAACACCGGGGAGCTGTTTTTT | CASSDQTANTGELFF
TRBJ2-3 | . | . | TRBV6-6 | TGTGCCAGCATGTCGGTAGCCACCTCTGATACGCAGTATTTT | CASMSVATSDTQYF
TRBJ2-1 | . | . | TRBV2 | TGTGCCAGCAGTGAAGTGCGGGGTTTCAACAATGAGCAGTTCTTC | CASSEVRGFNNEQFF
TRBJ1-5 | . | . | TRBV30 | TGTGCCTGGAGTGCCCGGGGAGGGACTTCGGGCAATCAGCCCCAGCATTTT | CAWSARGGTSGNQPQHF
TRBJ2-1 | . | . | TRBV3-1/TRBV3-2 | TGTGCCAGCAGCCAAGATCGAGAGAGGGAAAAGTTCTTC | CASSQDREREKFF
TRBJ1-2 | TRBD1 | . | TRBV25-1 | TGTGCCAGCACCGATAACAGGGGGCTGAGCTATGGCTACACCTTC | CASTDNRGLSYGYTF
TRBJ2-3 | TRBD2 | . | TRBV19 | TGTGCCAGTAGTCCAGCTAGCGGAGCCACAGATACGCAGTATTTT | CASSPASGATDTQYF
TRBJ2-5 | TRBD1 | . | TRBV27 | TGTGCCAGCAGCCCAGAACAGGGGGGTCGTAACCAGTACTTC | CASSPEQGGRNQYF
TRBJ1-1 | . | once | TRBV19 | TGTGCCAGTAGGCGGACTCAGAACACTGAAGCTTTCTTT | CASRRTQNTEAFF
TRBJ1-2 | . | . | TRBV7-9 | TGTGCCAGCAGCTGGGGCGGGATTAACTATGGCTACACCTTC | CASSWGGINYGYTF
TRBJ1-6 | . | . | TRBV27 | TGTGCCAGCAGTCCTTCGGGTCGGGGGAGAAATTCACCCCTCCACTTT | CASSPSGRGRNSPLHF
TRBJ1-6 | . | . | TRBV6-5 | TGTGCCAATGGACAGAGCTCCTATAATTCACCCCTCCACTTT | CANGQSSYNSPLHF
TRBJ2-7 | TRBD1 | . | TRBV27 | TGTGCCAGCAGTCGGTCCGGGACAGGGTTCTACGAGCAGTACTTC | CASSRSGTGFYEQYF
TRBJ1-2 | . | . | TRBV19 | TGTGCCACCGTGGACAGAGTTAACTATGGCTACACCTTC | CATVDRVNYGYTF
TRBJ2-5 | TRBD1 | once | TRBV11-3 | TGTGCCAGCAGCTTAGGGACAGGGGGCGAAGAGACCCAGTACTTC | CASSLGTGGEETQYF
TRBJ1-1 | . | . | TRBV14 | TGTGCCAGCAGCCCCGAGCCCGGGGGGAGGGCTGAAGCTTTCTTT | CASSPEPGGRAEAFF
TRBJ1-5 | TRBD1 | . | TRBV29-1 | TGCAGCGTAGGACAGGGGCTTAATCAGCCCCAGCATTTT | CSVGQGLNQPQHF
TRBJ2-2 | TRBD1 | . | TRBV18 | TGTGCCAGCTCACCGGGACAGTACACCGGGGAGCTGTTTTTT | CASSPGQYTGELFF
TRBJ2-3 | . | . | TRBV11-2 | TGTGCCAGCAGCTATCTAGATCCACTAAGCACAGATACGCAGTATTTT | CASSYLDPLSTDTQYF
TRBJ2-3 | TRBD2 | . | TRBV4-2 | TGTGCCAGCAGCCAAGATGTGGCGGGAGGTCACACAGATACGCAGTATTTT | CASSQDVAGGHTDTQYF
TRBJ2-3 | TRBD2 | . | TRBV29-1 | TGCAGCGGTACTTCTCCGGGGGGAGATACGCAGTATTTT | CSGTSPGGDTQYF
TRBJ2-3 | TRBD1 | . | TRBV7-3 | TGTGCCAGCAGCTTAACGGACAGGGGGGCAGATACGCAGTATTTT | CASSLTDRGADTQYF
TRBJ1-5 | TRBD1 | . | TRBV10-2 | TGCGCCAGCAGTGAAGGAGGGGGCGGCAATCAGCCCCAGCATTTT | CASSEGGGGNQPQHF
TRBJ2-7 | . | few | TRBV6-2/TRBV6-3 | TGTGCCAGCAGTTACGGAGGAAGCTACGAGCAGTACTTC | CASSYGGSYEQYF
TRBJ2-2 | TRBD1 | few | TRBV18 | TGTGCCAGCTCACCATTAGGAACAGGGGGTGCGAACACCGGGGAGCTGTTTTTT | CASSPLGTGGANTGELFF
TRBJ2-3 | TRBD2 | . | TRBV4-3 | TGCGCCAGCAGCCAAGACATGGGGGGGACTAGCGGTAGCACAGATACGCAGTATTTT | CASSQDMGGTSGSTDTQYF
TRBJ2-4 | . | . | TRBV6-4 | TGTGCCAGCAGTGCCCGCCAGGGGAACATTCAGTACTTC | CASSARQGNIQYF
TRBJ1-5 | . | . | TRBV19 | TGTGCCAGTAAAGACACAGGGCCCCATCAGCCCCAGCATTTT | CASKDTGPHQPQHF
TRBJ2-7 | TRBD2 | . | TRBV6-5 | TGTGCCAGCAGTTACTCGGGACTAGCGGGTACCTACGAGCAGTACTTC | CASSYSGLAGTYEQYF
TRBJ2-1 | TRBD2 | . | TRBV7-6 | TGTGCCAGCACCGTAGCGGGAGGACCCCCGGCCAATGAGCAGTTCTTC | CASTVAGGPPANEQFF
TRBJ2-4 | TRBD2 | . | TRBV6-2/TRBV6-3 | TGTGCCAGCAGTAGCGGGACCGACGTCGGCATTCAGTACTTC | CASSSGTDVGIQYF
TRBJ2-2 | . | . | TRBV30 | TGTGCCTGGAGTTCGGGGGTTGGCACCGGGGAGCTGTTTTTT | CAWSSGVGTGELFF
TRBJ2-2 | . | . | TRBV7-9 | TGTGCCAGCAGCTTAGAGGCATCGCAGGGCAGGCTGTTTTTT | CASSLEASQGRLFF
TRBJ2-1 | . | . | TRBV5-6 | TGTGCCAGCAGCTTGGTTGCGGGATCGAGCAATGAGCAGTTCTTC | CASSLVAGSSNEQFF
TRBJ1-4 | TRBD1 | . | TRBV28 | TGTGCCAGCAGGGGGACAGGGGACACCTCAACTAATGAAAAACTGTTTTTT | CASRGTGDTSTNEKLFF
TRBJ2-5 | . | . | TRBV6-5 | TGTGCCAGCAGTTACACAAGTTCTCCAAAAGAGACCCAGTACTTC | CASSYTSSPKETQYF
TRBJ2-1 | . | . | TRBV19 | TGTGCCAGTAGTATTAACCTTGGGACACCCTACAATGAGCAGTTCTTC | CASSINLGTPYNEQFF
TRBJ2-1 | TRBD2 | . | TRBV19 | TGTGCCAGTAACCTCGTGGGGGGGGTGGATGAGCAGTTCTTC | CASNLVGGVDEQFF
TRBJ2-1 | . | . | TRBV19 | TGTGCCAGTAGTATACGGTCCCTAGGGGGAGCGCGCGACAATGAGCAGTTCTTC | CASSIRSLGGARDNEQFF
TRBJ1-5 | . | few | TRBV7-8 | TGTGCCAGCAGTATTGGAGGAACCGCCGCTAGCAATCAGCCCCAGCATTTT | CASSIGGTAASNQPQHF
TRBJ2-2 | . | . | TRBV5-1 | TGCGCCAGCAGCTTACAGGGAACCGGGGAGCTGTTTTTT | CASSLQGTGELFF